This entry lists 10 T cell receptor beta chains sequenced from one sample in a study of blood T cell repertoires in COVID-19. Generated by immunoSEQ multiplex PCR, the TCRdb table keeps only in-frame clones and is missing some. Counted here are 100,000 to 150,000 clones, 85% occurring once; the ten biggest clones make up 25% to 30%. Sample: peripheral blood. These receptors were taken from a woman at least 80 years old with acute or convalescent COVID-19.

V is TRBV5-1 and J is TRBJ1-2; TRBD1 matches at 8 bases. In germline, CDR1 is SGHRS, CDR2 YFSETQ. The CDR3 runs 13 residues. Trimming cost V 0 bases and J 7 bases; bases outside gene matches: 2. CDR3 bases: TGCGCCAGCAGCTTGGCTGACAGGGGTGGCTACACCTTC. It codes for CASSLADRGGYTF.

The chain uses TRBV7-9 and TRBJ1-2; D is uncertain. Trimming pared 3 bases from V and 6 bases from J, leaving 11 bases between. The V gene's germline CDR1 is SEHNR and CDR2 FQNEAQ (reference sequence). There are 13 residues in the CDR3. The CDR3 coding sequence is TGTGCCAGCAGCTTCGAACAAGTTCATGGCTACACCTTC. This sequence encodes CASSFEQVHGYTF.

This chain joins TRBV5-5 and TRBJ2-5; 9 nucleotides align to TRBD2. From germline, CDR1 is SGHKS and CDR2 YYEKEE (reference sequence). V gave up 4 bases and J gave up 13 bases; unmatched junction bases: 14. The CDR3 covers 14 residues. The CDR3 DNA reads TGTGCCAGCAGCGTTCCCGGGACTAGCCAGCTCGGGTACTTC. It encodes CASSVPGTSQLGYF. The full variable domain, its missing parts supplied by reference TRBV5-5 and TRBJ2-5, is DAGVTQSPTHLIKTRGQQVTLRCSPISGHKSVSWYQQVLGQGPQFIFQYYEKEERGRGNFPDRFSARQFPNYSSELNVNALLLGDSALYLCASSVPGTSQLGYFGPGTRLLVL.

This clone was found once. This chain connects TRBV7-2 to TRBJ2-5; weak D call: TRBD1 (5 bases). CDR3 length equals 14 residues. V lost 1 base and J 1 base, leaving 7 bases between the germline ends. CDR1 is SGHTA and CDR2 is FQGNSA in the germline V gene. CDR3 region: CASSLGQPQETQYF. The CDR3 DNA reads TGTGCCAGCAGCTTAGGACAGCCCCAAGAGACCCAGTACTTC.

The count of this clone is one. This chain connects TRBV7-6 to TRBJ1-4, with D perhaps TRBD1 (6 bases). The CDR3 is 16 residues long. Trimming removed 5 bases from V and 0 bases from J, with 13 bases in between. Germline V lookup: CDR1 SGHVS, CDR2 FNYEAQ. This chain's CDR3 is CASSPGVLATNEKLFF. The CDR3 DNA sequence: TGTGCCAGCAGCCCAGGGGTTTTGGCAACTAATGAAAAACTGTTTTTT.

This chain joins TRBV4-3 and TRBJ2-5; D call uncertain. The CDR3 consists of 15 residues. Germline V CDR1 and CDR2: LGHNA, YSLEER. V was trimmed by 0 bases and J by 0 bases, leaving 8 bases between them. CDR3: CASSQDYGYQETQYF. The CDR3 DNA is TGCGCCAGCAGCCAAGATTACGGGTACCAAGAGACCCAGTACTTC.

This clone occurred a few times. The rearrangement links TRBV7-9 to TRBJ1-5; no firm D call. The CDR3 totals 12 residues. Looked up from germline, CDR1 is SEHNR and CDR2 is FQNEAQ (reference sequence). Trimming cost V 5 bases and J 7 bases, with 9 bases left between them. The CDR3 nucleotides are TGTGCCAGCAGCCAGGCAGAGCAGCCCCAGCATTTT. It yields the protein CASSQAEQPQHF.

The chain links TRBV4-2 to TRBJ1-3, with 9 bases matching TRBD1. The CDR3 totals 20 residues. The ends lost 0 bases at V and 0 bases at J; junction bases unmatched: 12. The germline V gene encodes CDR1 LGHNA and CDR2 YNFKEQ. DNA of the CDR3: TGTGCCAGCAGCCAAGATCCGGGACAGGGCGGAAGAAGCTCTGGAAACACCATATATTTT. It codes for CASSQDPGQGGRSSGNTIYF.

The V call is TRBV3-1 (or the pseudogene TRBV3-2), the J call TRBJ2-3; no clear D. Germline V gene lookup returns CDR1 LGHDT and CDR2 YNNKEL (reference sequence). V lost 1 base to trimming and J lost 4 bases, with 15 bases between them. The CDR3 has 16 residues. The CDR3 loop reads CASSQGRTSGADTQYF. The CDR3 DNA reads TGTGCCAGCAGCCAAGGAAGAACCTCAGGCGCAGATACGCAGTATTTT.

V usage is TRBV12-5 and J usage is TRBJ1-4, with 9 bases identical to TRBD1. CDR1 and CDR2 from the germline V gene are LGHNT and FRNRAP. This CDR3 is 18 amino acids long. Germline trimming cut 5 bases from V and 2 bases from J; bases unmatched to any gene: 12. CDR3 protein: CASGHLPGQGVTNEKLFF. The CDR3, as DNA: TGTGCTAGTGGTCATCTGCCGGGACAGGGCGTTACTAATGAAAAACTGTTTTTT. Filled out from reference TRBV12-5 and TRBJ1-4, the complete variable domain reads DARVTQTPRHKVTEMGQEVTMRCQPILGHNTVFWYRQTMMQGLELLAYFRNRAPLDDSGMPKDRFSAEMPDATLATLKIQPSEPRDSAVYFCASGHLPGQGVTNEKLFFGSGTQLSVL.